In its sample, the clone carrying this T cell receptor beta chain was seen once. This entry is derived from a study of control samples from healthy donors and cancer patients. This CDR3 is 16 amino acids long. Trimming pared 0 bases from V and 9 bases from J, leaving 15 bases between. Germline CDR1 reads SNHLY; CDR2 reads FYNNEI. Sequencing used immunoSEQ multiplex PCR; TCRdb keeps in-frame clones, though not all of them. This table holds over 150,000 clones, just under 95% found once. The sequencing input was blood. This TCR was recovered from a young man in good health. V is TRBV2 and J is TRBJ1-6; D might be TRBD1 (5 bases). CDR3 sequence: CASSEARVRDGSPLHF. CDR3 DNA: TGTGCCAGCAGTGAAGCTAGGGTCAGGGATGGTTCACCCCTCCACTTT.